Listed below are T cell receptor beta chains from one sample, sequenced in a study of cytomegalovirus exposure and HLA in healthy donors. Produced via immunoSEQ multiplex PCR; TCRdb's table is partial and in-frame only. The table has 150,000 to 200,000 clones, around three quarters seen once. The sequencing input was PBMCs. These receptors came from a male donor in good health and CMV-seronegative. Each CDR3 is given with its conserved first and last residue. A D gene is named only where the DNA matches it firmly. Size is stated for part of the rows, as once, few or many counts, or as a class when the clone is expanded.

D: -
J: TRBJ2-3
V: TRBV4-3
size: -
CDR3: CASSQRGGYTDTQYF
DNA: TGCGCCAGCAGCCAGAGGGGGGGCTACACAGATACGCAGTATTTT

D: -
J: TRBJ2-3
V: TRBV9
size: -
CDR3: CASSVLNQGPDTQYF
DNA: TGTGCCAGCAGCGTACTGAATCAGGGGCCAGATACGCAGTATTTT

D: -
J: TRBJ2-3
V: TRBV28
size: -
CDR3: CASSFEQGRTDTQYF
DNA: TGTGCCAGCAGTTTCGAGCAGGGGCGGACAGATACGCAGTATTTT

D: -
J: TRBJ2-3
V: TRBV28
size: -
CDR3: CASSFDQVTDTQYF
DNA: TGTGCCAGCAGTTTCGATCAGGTGACAGATACGCAGTATTTT

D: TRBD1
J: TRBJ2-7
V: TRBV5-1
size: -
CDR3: CASSFRTGGRYEQYF
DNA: TGCGCCAGCAGCTTTAGAACAGGGGGCCGGTACGAGCAGTACTTC

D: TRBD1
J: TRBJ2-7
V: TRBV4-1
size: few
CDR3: CASSQGRQGASEQYF
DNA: TGCGCCAGCAGCCAAGGTAGGCAGGGGGCCTCCGAGCAGTACTTC

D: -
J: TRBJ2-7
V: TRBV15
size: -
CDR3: CATSSGRGPYEQYF
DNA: TGTGCCACCAGCTCCGGGCGGGGGCCCTACGAGCAGTACTTC

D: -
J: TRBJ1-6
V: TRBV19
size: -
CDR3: CASSRDGYNSPLHF
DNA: TGTGCCAGTAGTAGAGACGGGTATAATTCACCCCTCCACTTT

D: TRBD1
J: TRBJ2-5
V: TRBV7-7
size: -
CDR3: CASSLTGGRETQYF
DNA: TGTGCTAGCAGCTTGACAGGGGGCCGGGAGACCCAGTACTTC

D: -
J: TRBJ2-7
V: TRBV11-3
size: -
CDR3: CASSSGAGAPEQYF
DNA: TGTGCCAGCAGCTCGGGCGCGGGGGCGCCCGAGCAGTACTTC

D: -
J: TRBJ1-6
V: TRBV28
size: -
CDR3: CASSGVGGQRGNSPLHF
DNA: TGTGCCAGCAGTGGAGTGGGGGGGCAAAGGGGTAATTCACCCCTCCACTTT

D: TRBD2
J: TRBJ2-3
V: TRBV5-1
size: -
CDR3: CASSFTGGATDTQYF
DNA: TGCGCCAGCAGCTTTACCGGGGGGGCAACAGATACGCAGTATTTT

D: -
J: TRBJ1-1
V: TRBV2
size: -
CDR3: CASSATRANTEAFF
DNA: TGTGCCAGCAGTGCGACCAGGGCGAACACTGAAGCTTTCTTT

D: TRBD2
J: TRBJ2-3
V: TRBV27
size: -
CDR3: CASSWASGGADTQYF
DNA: TGTGCCAGCAGTTGGGCTAGCGGGGGGGCAGATACGCAGTATTTT

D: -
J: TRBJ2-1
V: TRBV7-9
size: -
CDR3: CASSLGGELEQFF
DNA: TGTGCCAGCAGCCTCGGTGGGGAGCTTGAGCAGTTCTTC

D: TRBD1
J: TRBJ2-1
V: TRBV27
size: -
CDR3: CASSPRDRVHNEQFF
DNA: TGTGCCAGCAGCCCGAGGGACAGGGTCCACAATGAGCAGTTCTTC

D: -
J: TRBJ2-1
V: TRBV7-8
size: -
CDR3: CASSILAGNEQFF
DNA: TGTGCCAGCAGCATCTTGGCGGGGAATGAGCAGTTCTTC

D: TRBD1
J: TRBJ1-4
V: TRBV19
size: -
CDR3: CASSIDRDSNEKLFF
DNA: TGTGCCAGTAGTATAGACCGGGACAGCAATGAAAAACTGTTTTTT

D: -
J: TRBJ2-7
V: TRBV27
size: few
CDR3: CASQGAGGSHEQYF
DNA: TGTGCCAGCCAAGGCGCAGGGGGGTCCCACGAGCAGTACTTC

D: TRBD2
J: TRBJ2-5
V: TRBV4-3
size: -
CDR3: CASSQATGTSGPPQETQYF
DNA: TGCGCCAGCAGCCAGGCAACCGGGACTAGCGGTCCTCCCCAAGAGACCCAGTACTTC

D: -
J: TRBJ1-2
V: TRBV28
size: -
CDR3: CASSLRHKYGYTF
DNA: TGTGCCAGCAGTCTTCGACACAAGTATGGCTACACCTTC

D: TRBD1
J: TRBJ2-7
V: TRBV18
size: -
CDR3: CASSSGTGEQYF
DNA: TGTGCCAGCTCATCCGGGACAGGGGAGCAGTACTTC

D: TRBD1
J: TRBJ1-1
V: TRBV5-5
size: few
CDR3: CASSFDRDTEAFF
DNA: TGTGCCAGCAGTTTCGACAGGGACACTGAAGCTTTCTTT

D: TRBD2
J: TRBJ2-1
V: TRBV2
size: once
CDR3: CASSPLAGPGVNEQFF
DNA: TGTGCCAGCAGTCCACTAGCGGGGCCGGGGGTGAATGAGCAGTTCTTC